The clone carrying this TCR beta chain was seen a handful of times. The antigen is undetermined. Germline V gene data show CDR1 as MRHNA and CDR2 as SNTAGT. The ends lost 0 bases at V and 6 bases at J; junction bases unmatched: 3. The CDR3 totals 16 residues. The source of the sample is a study of cytomegalovirus exposure and HLA in healthy donors. Overall study context: Early released data comprised around 80 million unique TCRs from HLA-typed donors.

Researchers ran the PCR with 60 Vbeta and 13 Jbeta primers. Original processing notes: An analysis performed later counted 72 million or so unique TCR beta chains (roughly 11 million of them shared). Generated by immunoSEQ multiplex PCR, the TCRdb table keeps only in-frame clones and is missing some. V, J and clone size are taken as reported in that table, and D and trimming were inferred from the DNA itself. This sample carries roughly 100,000 clones, around 65% of them seen once, and the ten largest clones take more than 3%. Study conclusions and caveats: Three chains linked to CMV were shown in vitro to be specific for CMV antigens. According to the study, roughly 180 TCR beta chains were cytomegalovirus-associated.

This clonotype was obtained from a woman aged 45-65 years in good health and CMV-seronegative. This rearrangement joins TRBV6-4 to TRBJ2-2; 11 bases are shared with TRBD2. The sequencing sample was made of PBMCs. DNA for the CDR3: TGTGCCAGCAGTGACTCGATAGCGGGGGGGCCCGGGGAGCTGTTTTTT. Translated, it gives CASSDSIAGGPGELFF.